Below are 12 T cell receptor beta chains sequenced from a single sample in a study of a mutant IDH1 vaccine in newly diagnosed glioma. Which antigens these TCRs recognize remains unknown. Sample time point: week 11, during vaccination. Each dose of the vaccine consisted of 300 ug of mutant IDH1 20-mer peptide, with topical imiquimod. The method was immunoSEQ multiplex PCR; TCRdb's version includes in-frame clones alone and lacks a portion of them. In the table there are tens of thousands of clones, around 80% of which are singletons. The sample consisted of PBMCs, taken from a glioma patient whose treatment included an IDH1 peptide vaccine. All receptors come from a man in his thirties or forties with glioma.

The rearrangement joins TRBV29-1 to TRBJ1-2; no clear D gene. Trimming stripped 3 bases from V and 2 bases from J, with 7 bases between. From germline, CDR1 is SQVTM and CDR2 ANQGSEA. The CDR3 extends over 12 amino acids. The CDR3: CSVDSTNYGYTF. The CDR3 region has the DNA TGCAGCGTTGACTCGACAAACTATGGCTACACCTTC.

The J gene is TRBJ1-2, the V gene TRBV29-1; D call uncertain. CDR1 and CDR2 (germline): SQVTM, ANQGSEA. CDR3 size: 12 residues. The V and J ends lost 3 bases and 3 bases respectively, with 8 bases between them. The CDR3 reads CSVEGDDYGYTF. DNA of the CDR3: TGCAGCGTTGAGGGTGATGACTATGGCTACACCTTC.

The genes are TRBV27 and TRBJ2-7; D gene ambiguous. Trimming left V 6 bases short and J 6 bases short, with 15 bases between. The CDR3 consists of 13 residues. CDR1 MNHEY and CDR2 SMNVEV come from the germline V gene (reference sequence). This CDR3 is CASSPMYLGEQYF. The CDR3 coding sequence is TGTGCCAGCAGCCCCATGTACCTGGGCGAGCAGTACTTC.

V is TRBV21-1 and J is TRBJ2-2; TRBD1, the D gene given by the table, was not confirmed from the DNA. TRBV21-1 is assigned pseudogene status. There are 16 residues in the CDR3. The CDR3 loop is CASSIPGQPNTGELFF. For the CDR3, the DNA is TGTGCCAGCAGCATTCCGGGACAACCGAACACCGGGGAGCTGTTTTTT.

The chain uses TRBV19 and TRBJ2-7; no clear D. The CDR3 contains 15 residues. Germline CDR1 and CDR2: LNHDA and SQIVND (reference sequence). V was shortened by 2 bases and J by 3 bases, with 14 bases between the two germline ends. The CDR3 loop reads CASSIKKGFVYEQYF. CDR3 bases: TGTGCCAGTAGTATAAAGAAGGGTTTCGTCTACGAGCAGTACTTC.

CDR3: CASRLMTRNYGYTF. The CDR3 DNA follows: TGTGCCAGCAGGTTGATGACACGAAACTATGGCTACACCTTC. V is TRBV13 and J is TRBJ1-2; D is unresolved. The CDR3 runs to 14 residues. Germline CDR1 is PRHDT and CDR2 is FYEKMQ (reference sequence). V shed 6 bases and J shed 2 bases, with 13 bases lying between them.

The CDR3 nucleotides are TGCAGCGTTGTAAGGGGAGGAGTGAACACTGAAGCTTTCTTT. Translating it yields CSVVRGGVNTEAFF. The chain carries TRBV29-1 and TRBJ1-1; D is perhaps TRBD1 (5 bases). Germline-derived CDR1 and CDR2 are SQVTM and ANQGSEA. The CDR3 sequence is 14 residues long. Between the trimmed V and J ends, which lost 4 bases and 0 bases, there was a span of 12 bases.

This rearrangement joins TRBV11-2 to TRBJ1-2; a weak D match, TRBD1 (5 bases). There are 14 residues in the CDR3. V was pared by 1 base and J by 8 bases, with 14 bases between. Germline V gene sequence: CDR1 SGHAT, CDR2 FQNNGV. Here the CDR3 DNA reads TGTGCCAGCAGCTTAGGGGGCAGGGAATCCGGCTACACCTTC. This codes for CASSLGGRESGYTF.

V usage is TRBV30 and J usage is TRBJ2-3; a possible D gene is TRBD1 (6 bases). V shed 5 bases and J shed 5 bases, with 14 bases lying between them. This CDR3 spans 13 amino acids. Germline values: CDR1 GTSNPN, CDR2 SVGIG (reference sequence). In nucleotides, the CDR3 is TGTGCCTGGGCCCAGGGGTCCGGAGATACGCAGTATTTT. The encoded protein is CAWAQGSGDTQYF.

The CDR3 coding sequence is TGTGCCAGCAGTTTGACAGGGGACGCAACTAATGAAAAACTGTTTTTT. Translating it yields CASSLTGDATNEKLFF. The chain couples TRBV5-6 to TRBJ1-4; the match to TRBD1 covers 8 bases. Germline V gives CDR1 SGHDT, CDR2 YYEEEE. Unmatched junction bases numbered 6, after V lost 5 bases and J lost 0 bases. CDR3 length equals 16 residues.

The rearrangement links TRBV5-4 to TRBJ1-4; D is perhaps TRBD1 (5 bases). V lost 3 bases, J lost 1 base, and 16 bases lay in between. CDR1 is SGHNT and CDR2 is YYREEE in the germline V gene (reference sequence). This CDR3 comprises 17 residues. CDR3 DNA sequence: TGTGCCAGCAGCTCACATTCGGGGCTTGGAACTAATGAAAAACTGTTTTTT. It translates to CASSSHSGLGTNEKLFF. The variable domain in full, with the rest retrieved from reference TRBV5-4 and TRBJ1-4, is ETGVTQSPTHLIKTRGQQVTLRCSSQSGHNTVSWYQQALGQGPQFIFQYYREEENGRGNFPPRFSGLQFPNYSSELNVNALELDDSALYLCASSSHSGLGTNEKLFFGSGTQLSVL.

The rearrangement joins TRBV6-1 to TRBJ1-5; D might be TRBD1 (6 bases). CDR1 and CDR2 (germline): MNHNS, SASEGT. The ends were cut back, 8 bases at V and 3 bases at J, with 17 bases in the middle. The CDR3 is made up of 15 amino acids. CDR3 DNA: TGTGCCAGCTTGGGTCCAGGGGCGAACAATCAGCCCCAGCATTTT. Protein sequence: CASLGPGANNQPQHF.